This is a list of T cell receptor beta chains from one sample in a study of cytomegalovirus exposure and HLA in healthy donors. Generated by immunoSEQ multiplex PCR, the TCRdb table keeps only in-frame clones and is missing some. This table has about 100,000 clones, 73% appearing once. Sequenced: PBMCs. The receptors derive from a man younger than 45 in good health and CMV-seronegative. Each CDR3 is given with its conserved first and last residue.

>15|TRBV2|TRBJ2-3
CASSGGVPGTDTQYF
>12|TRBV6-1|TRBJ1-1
CASSEQGAEAFF
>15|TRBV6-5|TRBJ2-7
CASSYFGTGEYEQYF
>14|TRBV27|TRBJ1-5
CASSLKRGDQPQHF
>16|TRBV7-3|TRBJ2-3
CASSLSGTSGDPTQYF
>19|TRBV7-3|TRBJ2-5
CASSLRSRLSGDRQETQYF
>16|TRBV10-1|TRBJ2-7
CASSEASGRAVDEQYF
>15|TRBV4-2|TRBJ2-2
CASSQGGDYTGELFF
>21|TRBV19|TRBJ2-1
CASSPHRLAGGKRSSYNEQFF
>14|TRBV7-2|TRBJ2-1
CASSLTWTAGEQFF
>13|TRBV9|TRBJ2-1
CASGAGGLNEQFF
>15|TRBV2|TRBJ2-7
CASSGRGRTSYEQYF
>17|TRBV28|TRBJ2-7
CASSSIGRAGSRYEQYF
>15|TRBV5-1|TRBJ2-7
CASSLDLGQGPEQYF
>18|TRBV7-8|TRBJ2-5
CASSLAHLSGGPRETQYF
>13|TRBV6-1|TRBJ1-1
CASSPKGGREAFF
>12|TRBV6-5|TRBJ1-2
CASSYGGSGYTF
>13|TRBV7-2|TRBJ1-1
CASSFAGGTEAFF
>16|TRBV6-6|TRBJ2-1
CASTHEWAGGYNEQFF
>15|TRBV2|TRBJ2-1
CASSGQRGPYNEQFF
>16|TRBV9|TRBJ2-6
CASSPEDSSGANVLTF
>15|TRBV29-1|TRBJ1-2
CSAVGWAGDSYGYTF
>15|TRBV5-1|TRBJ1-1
CASSLERGQNTEAFF